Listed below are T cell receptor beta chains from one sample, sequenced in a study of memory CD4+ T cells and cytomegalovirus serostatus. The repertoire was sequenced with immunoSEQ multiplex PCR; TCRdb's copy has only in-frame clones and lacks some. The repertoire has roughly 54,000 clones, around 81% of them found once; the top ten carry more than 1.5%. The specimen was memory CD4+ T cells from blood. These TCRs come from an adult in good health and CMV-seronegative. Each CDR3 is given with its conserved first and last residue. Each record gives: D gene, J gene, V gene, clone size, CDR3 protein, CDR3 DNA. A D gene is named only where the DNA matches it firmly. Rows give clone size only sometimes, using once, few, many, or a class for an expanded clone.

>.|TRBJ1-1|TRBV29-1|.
CSVWGRGNTEAFF
TGCAGCGTTTGGGGCAGGGGGAACACTGAAGCTTTCTTT
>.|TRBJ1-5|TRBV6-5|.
CASSYSKGNQPQHF
TGTGCCAGCAGTTACTCCAAGGGGAATCAGCCCCAGCATTTT
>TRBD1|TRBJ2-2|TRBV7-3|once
CASRGTGGATGELFF
TGTGCCAGCAGGGGGACAGGGGGCGCCACCGGGGAGCTGTTTTTT
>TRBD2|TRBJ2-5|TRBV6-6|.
CASSSGLAVQETQYF
TGTGCCAGCAGTTCCGGACTAGCTGTCCAAGAGACCCAGTACTTC
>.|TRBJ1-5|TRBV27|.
CASSQSPRGGNQPQHF
TGTGCCAGCAGCCAATCTCCCCGGGGGGGCAATCAGCCCCAGCATTTT
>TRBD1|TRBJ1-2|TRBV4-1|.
CASSQTQRGQGGYTF
TGCGCCAGCAGCCAAACCCAGAGGGGACAGGGAGGCTACACCTTC
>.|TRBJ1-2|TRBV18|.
CASSRSGEVINYGYTF
TGTGCCAGCTCACGATCAGGGGAAGTCATTAACTATGGCTACACCTTC
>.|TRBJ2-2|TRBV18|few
CASSPSVLSGELFF
TGTGCCAGCTCTCCATCGGTGCTCAGCGGGGAGCTGTTTTTT
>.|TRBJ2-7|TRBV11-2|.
CASSRHRDLSYEQYF
TGTGCCAGCAGCCGCCATCGGGACTTGTCCTACGAGCAGTACTTC
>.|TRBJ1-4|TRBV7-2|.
CASSQAGGGNEKLFF
TGTGCCAGCAGCCAAGCGGGGGGAGGTAATGAAAAACTGTTTTTT
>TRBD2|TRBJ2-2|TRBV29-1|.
CSVEAAASGTGELFF
TGCAGCGTTGAAGCAGCGGCTAGCGGGACCGGGGAGCTGTTTTTT
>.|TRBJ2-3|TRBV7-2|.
CASLGGGGFWDTQYF
TGTGCCAGCCTCGGGGGCGGGGGATTCTGGGATACGCAGTATTTT
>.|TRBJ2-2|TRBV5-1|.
CASSIGANTGELFF
TGCGCCAGCAGCATCGGGGCGAACACCGGGGAGCTGTTTTTT
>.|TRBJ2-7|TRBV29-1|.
CSVEDGLSTEQYF
TGCAGCGTTGAAGACGGGTTAAGTACCGAGCAGTACTTC
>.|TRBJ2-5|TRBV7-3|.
CASSLTAQETQYF
TGTGCCAGCAGCTTAACGGCGCAGGAGACCCAGTACTTC
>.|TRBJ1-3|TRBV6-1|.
CASSESLGSSGNTIYF
TGTGCCAGCAGTGAATCTCTTGGGAGCTCTGGAAACACCATATATTTT
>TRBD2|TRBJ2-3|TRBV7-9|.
CASSPGLAGGTDTQYF
TGTGCCAGCAGCCCGGGACTAGCGGGGGGCACAGATACGCAGTATTTT
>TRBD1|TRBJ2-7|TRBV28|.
CASGQGFSSGSFEQYF
TGTGCCAGCGGACAGGGTTTTTCTTCTGGATCCTTCGAGCAGTACTTC
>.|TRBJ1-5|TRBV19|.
CASRLSGQPQHF
TGTGCCAGTAGATTGAGTGGTCAGCCCCAGCATTTT
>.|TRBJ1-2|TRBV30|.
CAWSVQIYGYTF
TGTGCCTGGAGTGTACAGATCTATGGCTACACCTTC
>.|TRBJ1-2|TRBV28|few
CASREGGVDGYTF
TGTGCCAGCAGGGAAGGGGGAGTTGATGGCTACACCTTC
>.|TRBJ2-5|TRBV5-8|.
CASSLRGGSAETQYF
TGTGCCAGCAGCTTGAGGGGGGGTTCAGCAGAGACCCAGTACTTC
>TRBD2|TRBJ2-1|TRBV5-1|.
CASSAGGQVNEQFF
TGCGCCAGCAGCGCGGGAGGGCAGGTCAATGAGCAGTTCTTC